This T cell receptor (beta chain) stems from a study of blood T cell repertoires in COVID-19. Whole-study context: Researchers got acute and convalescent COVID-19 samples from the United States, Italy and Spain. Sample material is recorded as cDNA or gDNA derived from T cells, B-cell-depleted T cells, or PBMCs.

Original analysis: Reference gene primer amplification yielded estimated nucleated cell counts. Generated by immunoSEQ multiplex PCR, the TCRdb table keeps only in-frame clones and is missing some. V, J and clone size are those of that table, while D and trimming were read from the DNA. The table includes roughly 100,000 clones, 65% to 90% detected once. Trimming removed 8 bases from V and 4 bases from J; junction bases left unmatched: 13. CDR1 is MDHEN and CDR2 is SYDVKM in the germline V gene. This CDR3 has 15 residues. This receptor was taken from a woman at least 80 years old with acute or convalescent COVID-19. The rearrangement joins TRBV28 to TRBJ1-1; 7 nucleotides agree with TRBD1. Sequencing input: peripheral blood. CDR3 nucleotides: TGTGCCAGCGGAACCAACAGGGGAAAGGTCACTGAAGCTTTCTTT. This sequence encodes CASGTNRGKVTEAFF.